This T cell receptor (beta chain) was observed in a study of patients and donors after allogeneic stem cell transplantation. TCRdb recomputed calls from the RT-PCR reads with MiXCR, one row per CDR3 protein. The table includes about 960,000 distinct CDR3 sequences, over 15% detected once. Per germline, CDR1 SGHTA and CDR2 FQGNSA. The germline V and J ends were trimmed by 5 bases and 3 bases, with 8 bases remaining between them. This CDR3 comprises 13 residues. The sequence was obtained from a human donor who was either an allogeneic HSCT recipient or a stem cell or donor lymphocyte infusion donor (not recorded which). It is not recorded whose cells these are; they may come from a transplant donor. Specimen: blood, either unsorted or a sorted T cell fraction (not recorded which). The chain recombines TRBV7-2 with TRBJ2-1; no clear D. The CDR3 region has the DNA TGTGCCAGCAGCCATAAACGCTACAATGAGCAGTTCTTC. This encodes CASSHKRYNEQFF.